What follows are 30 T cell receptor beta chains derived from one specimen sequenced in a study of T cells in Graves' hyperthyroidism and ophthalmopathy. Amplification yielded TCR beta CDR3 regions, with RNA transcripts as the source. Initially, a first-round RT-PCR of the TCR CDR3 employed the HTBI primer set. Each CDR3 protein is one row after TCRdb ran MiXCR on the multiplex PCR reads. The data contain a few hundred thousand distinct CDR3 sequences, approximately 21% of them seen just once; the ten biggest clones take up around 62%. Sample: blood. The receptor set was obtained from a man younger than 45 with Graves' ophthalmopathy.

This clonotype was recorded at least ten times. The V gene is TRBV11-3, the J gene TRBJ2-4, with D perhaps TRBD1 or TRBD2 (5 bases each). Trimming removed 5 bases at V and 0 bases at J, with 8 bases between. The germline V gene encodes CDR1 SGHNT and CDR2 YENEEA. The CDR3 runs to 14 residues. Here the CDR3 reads CASSPGTAKNIQYF. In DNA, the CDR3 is TGTGCCAGCAGCCCCGGGACAGCCAAAAACATTCAGTACTTC.

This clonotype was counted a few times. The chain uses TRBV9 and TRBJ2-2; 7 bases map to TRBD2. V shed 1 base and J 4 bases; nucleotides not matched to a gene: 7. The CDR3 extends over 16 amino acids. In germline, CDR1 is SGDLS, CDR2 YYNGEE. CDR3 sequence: CASSVSPSGITGELFF. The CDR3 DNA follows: TGTGCCAGCAGCGTATCGCCTAGCGGAATCACCGGGGAGCTGTTTTTT.

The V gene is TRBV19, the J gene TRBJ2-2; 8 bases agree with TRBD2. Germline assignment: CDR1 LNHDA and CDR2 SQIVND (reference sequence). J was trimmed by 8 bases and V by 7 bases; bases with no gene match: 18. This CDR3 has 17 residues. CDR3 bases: TGTGCCAGTATCCCAGCCTCGGGACTAGGGGTCCCTGGGGAGCTGTTTTTT. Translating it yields CASIPASGLGVPGELFF. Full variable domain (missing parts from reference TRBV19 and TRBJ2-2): DGGITQSPKYLFRKEGQNVTLSCEQNLNHDAMYWYRQDPGQGLRLIYYSQIVNDFQKGDIAEGYSVSREKKESFPLTVTSAQKNPTAFYLCASIPASGLGVPGELFFGEGSRLTVL.

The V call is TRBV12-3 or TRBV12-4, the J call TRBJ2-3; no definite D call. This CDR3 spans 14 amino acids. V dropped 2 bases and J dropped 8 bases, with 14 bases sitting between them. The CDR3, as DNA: TGTGCCAGCAGTTTAAATCGCCGCCCTCTTACGCAGTATTTT. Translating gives CASSLNRRPLTQYF.

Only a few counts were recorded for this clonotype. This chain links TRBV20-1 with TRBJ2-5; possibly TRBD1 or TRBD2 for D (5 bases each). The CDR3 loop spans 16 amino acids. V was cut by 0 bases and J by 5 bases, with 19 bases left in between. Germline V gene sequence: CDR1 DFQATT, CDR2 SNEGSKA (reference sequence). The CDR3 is CSARDWDGWSGETQYF. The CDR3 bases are TGCAGTGCTAGAGATTGGGACGGGTGGAGTGGGGAGACCCAGTACTTC.

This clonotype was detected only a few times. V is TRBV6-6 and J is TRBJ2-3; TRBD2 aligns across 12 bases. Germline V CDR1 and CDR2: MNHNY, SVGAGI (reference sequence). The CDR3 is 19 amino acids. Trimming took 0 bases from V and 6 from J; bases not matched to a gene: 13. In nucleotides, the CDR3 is TGTGCCAGCAGTTACTCCCTGTGGGGGCTAGCGGGAGGGCCGGATACGCAGTATTTT. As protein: CASSYSLWGLAGGPDTQYF.

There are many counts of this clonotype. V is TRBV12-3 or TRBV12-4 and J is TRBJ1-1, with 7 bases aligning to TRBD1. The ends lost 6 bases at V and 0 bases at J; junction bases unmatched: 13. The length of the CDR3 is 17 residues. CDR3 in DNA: TGTGCCAGCAGAGCTCACCGACCAGGGACAGTGAACACTGAAGCTTTCTTT. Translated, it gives CASRAHRPGTVNTEAFF.

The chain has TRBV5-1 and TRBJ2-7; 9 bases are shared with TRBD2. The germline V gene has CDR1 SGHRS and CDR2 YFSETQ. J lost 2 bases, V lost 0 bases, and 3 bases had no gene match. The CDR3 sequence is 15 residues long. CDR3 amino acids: CASSLAAGGPYEQYF. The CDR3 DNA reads TGCGCCAGCAGCTTGGCAGCGGGAGGCCCCTACGAGCAGTACTTC.

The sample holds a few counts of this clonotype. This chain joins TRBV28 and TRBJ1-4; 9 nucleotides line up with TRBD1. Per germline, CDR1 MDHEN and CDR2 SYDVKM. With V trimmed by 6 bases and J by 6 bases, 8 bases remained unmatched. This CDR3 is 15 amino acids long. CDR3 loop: CASRTWRQGDEKLFF. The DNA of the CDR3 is TGTGCCAGCAGAACTTGGCGACAGGGGGATGAAAAACTGTTTTTT.

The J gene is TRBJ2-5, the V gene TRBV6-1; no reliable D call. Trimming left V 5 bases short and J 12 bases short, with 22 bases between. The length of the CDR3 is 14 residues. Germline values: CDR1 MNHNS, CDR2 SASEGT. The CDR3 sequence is CASSPGLVRREEYF. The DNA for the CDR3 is TGTGCCAGCAGTCCTGGTCTAGTACGGAGAGAAGAGTACTTC.

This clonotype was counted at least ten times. The CDR3 sequence: CASSLVTETQYF. The CDR3 DNA reads TGTGCCAGCAGCTTAGTTACAGAGACCCAGTACTTC. This sequence joins TRBV11-2 and TRBJ2-5; D gene ambiguous. Trimming took off 1 base at V and 4 bases at J, with 4 bases between the two ends. This CDR3 region has 12 residues. Germline lookup yields CDR1 SGHAT and CDR2 FQNNGV. The full variable domain, with the rest looked up from reference TRBV11-2 and TRBJ2-5, is EAGVAQSPRYKIIEKRQSVAFWCNPISGHATLYWYQQILGQGPKLLIQFQNNGVVDDSQLPKDRFSAERLKGVDSTLKIQPAKLEDSAVYLCASSLVTETQYFGPGTRLLVL.

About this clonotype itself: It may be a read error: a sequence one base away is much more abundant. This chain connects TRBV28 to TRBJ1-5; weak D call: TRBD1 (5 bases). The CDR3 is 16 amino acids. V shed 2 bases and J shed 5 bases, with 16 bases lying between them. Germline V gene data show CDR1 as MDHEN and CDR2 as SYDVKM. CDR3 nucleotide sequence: TGTGCCAGCAGTTTACAGGGAAGGAGGAGCTATCAGCCCCAGCATTTT. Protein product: CASSLQGRRSYQPQHF. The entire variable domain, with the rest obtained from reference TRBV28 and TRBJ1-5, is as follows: DVKVTQSSRYLVKRTGEKVFLECVQDMDHENMFWYRQDPGLGLRLIYFSYDVKMKEKGDIPEGYSVSREKKERFSLILESASTNQTSMYLCASSLQGRRSYQPQHFGDGTRLSIL.

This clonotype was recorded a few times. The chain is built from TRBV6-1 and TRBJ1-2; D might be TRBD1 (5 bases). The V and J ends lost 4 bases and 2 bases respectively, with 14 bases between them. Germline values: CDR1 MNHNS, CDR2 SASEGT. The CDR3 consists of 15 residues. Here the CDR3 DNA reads TGTGCCAGCAGTGCCTCCGGGGCGGTCAACTATGGCTACACCTTC. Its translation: CASSASGAVNYGYTF.

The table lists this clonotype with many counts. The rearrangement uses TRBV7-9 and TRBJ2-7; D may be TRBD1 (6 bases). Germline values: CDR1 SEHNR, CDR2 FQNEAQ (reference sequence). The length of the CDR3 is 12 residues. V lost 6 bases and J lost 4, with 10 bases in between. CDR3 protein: CASSVQGYEQYF. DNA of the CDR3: TGTGCCAGCAGTGTGCAGGGGTACGAGCAGTACTTC.

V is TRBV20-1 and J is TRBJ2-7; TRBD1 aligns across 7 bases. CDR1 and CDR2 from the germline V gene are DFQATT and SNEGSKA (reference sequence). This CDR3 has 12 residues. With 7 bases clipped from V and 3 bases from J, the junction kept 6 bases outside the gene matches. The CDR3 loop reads CSVRRDSYEQYF. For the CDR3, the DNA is TGCAGTGTTCGCCGGGACAGCTACGAGCAGTACTTC.

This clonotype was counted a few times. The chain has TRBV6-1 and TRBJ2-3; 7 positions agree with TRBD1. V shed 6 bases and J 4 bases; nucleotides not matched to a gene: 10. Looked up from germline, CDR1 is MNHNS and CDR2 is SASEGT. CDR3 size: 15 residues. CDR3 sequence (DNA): TGTGCCAGCAGCGACAGGGAGCATAGCCCAGATACGCAGTATTTT. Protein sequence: CASSDREHSPDTQYF.

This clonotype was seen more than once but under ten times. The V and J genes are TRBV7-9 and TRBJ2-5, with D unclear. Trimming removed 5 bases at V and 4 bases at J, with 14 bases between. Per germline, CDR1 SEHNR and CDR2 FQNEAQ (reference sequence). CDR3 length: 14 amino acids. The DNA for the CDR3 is TGTGCCAGCAGCCCTCCGGCGGCGGCAGAGACCCAGTACTTC. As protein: CASSPPAAAETQYF.

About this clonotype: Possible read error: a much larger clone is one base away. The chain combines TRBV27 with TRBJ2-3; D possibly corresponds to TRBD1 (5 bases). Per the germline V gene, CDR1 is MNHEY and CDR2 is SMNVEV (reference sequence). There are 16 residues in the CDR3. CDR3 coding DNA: TGTGCCAGCAGTACAGACAGAGCTACTGGCACAGATGCGCAGTATTTT. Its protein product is CASSTDRATGTDAQYF.

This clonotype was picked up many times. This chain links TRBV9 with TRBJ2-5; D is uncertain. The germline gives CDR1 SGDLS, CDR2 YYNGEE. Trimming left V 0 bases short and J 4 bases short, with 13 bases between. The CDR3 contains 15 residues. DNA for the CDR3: TGTGCCAGCAGCGTAGCGGGCCCCCCGGGAGAGACCCAGTACTTC. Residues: CASSVAGPPGETQYF.

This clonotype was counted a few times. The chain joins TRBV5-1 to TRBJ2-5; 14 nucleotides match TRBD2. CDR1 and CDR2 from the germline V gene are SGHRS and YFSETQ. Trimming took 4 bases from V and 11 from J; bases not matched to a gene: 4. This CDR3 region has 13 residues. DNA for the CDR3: TGCGCCAGCAGCCTAGGACTAGCGGGGGGACAGTACTTC. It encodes CASSLGLAGGQYF. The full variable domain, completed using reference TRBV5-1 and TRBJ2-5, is KAGVTQTPRYLIKTRGQQVTLSCSPISGHRSVSWYQQTPGQGLQFLFEYFSETQRNKGNFPGRFSGRQFSNSRSEMNVSTLELGDSALYLCASSLGLAGGQYFGPGTRLLVL.

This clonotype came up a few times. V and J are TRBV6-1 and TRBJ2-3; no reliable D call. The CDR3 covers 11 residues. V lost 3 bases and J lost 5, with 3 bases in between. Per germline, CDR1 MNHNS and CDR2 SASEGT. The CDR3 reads CASSDRDTQYF. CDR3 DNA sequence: TGTGCCAGCAGTGACAGAGATACGCAGTATTTT.

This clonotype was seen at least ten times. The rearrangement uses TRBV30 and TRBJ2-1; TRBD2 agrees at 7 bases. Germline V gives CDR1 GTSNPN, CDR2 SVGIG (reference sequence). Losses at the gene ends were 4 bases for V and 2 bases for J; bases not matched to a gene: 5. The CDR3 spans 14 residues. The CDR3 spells CAWTVTSPYNEQFF. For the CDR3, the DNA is TGTGCCTGGACTGTGACTAGCCCCTACAATGAGCAGTTCTTC. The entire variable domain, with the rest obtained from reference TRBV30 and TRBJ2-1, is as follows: SQTIHQWPATLVQPVGSPLSLECTVEGTSNPNLYWYRQAAGRGLQLLFYSVGIGQISSEVPQNLSASRPQDRQFILSSKKLLLSDSGFYLCAWTVTSPYNEQFFGPGTRLTVL.

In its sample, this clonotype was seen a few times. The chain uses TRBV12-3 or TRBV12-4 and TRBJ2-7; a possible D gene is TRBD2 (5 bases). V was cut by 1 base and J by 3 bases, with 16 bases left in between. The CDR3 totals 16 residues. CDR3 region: CASSLEPGMRVYEQYF. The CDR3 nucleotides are TGTGCCAGCAGTTTAGAACCGGGTATGAGGGTCTACGAGCAGTACTTC.

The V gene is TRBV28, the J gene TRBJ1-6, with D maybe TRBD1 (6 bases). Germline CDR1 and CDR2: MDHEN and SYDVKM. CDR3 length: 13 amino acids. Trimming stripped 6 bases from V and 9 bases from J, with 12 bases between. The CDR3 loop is CASSAGAGSPLHF. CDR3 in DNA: TGTGCCAGCAGCGCAGGGGCCGGTTCACCCCTCCACTTT.

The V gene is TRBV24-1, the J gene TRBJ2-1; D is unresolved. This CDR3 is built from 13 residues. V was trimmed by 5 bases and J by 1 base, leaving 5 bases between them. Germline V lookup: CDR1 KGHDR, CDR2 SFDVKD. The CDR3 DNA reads TGTGCCACCAGTGTGGGATCCTACAATGAGCAGTTCTTC. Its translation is CATSVGSYNEQFF.

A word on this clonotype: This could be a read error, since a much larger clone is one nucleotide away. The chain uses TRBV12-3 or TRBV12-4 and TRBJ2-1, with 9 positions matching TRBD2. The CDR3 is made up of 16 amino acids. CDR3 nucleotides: TGTGCCAGCAGTGGGATTAGCGGGAGCTCCTACAATGAGCAGTCCTTC. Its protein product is CASSGISGSSYNEQSF.

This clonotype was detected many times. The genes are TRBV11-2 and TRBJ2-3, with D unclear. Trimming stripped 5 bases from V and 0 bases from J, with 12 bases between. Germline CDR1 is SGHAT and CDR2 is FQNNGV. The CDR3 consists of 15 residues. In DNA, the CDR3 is TGTGCCAGCAGCCCGTGGTTGTTTAGCACAGATACGCAGTATTTT. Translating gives CASSPWLFSTDTQYF.

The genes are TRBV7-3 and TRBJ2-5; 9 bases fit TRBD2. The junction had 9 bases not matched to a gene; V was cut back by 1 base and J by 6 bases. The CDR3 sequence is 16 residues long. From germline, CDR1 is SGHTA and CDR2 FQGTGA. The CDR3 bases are TGTGCCAGCAGCTTAAAGGCGAGGACTAGCGATCAGACCCAGTACTTC. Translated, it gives CASSLKARTSDQTQYF. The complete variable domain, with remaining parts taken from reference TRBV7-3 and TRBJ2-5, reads GAGVSQTPSNKVTEKGKYVELRCDPISGHTALYWYRQSLGQGPEFLIYFQGTGAADDSGLPNDRFFAVRPEGSVSTLKIQRTERGDSAVYLCASSLKARTSDQTQYFGPGTRLLVL.

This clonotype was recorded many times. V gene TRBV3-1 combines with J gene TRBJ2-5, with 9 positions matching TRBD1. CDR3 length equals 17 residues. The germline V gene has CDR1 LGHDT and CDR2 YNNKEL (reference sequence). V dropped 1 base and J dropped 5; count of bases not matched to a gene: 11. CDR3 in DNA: TGTGCCAGCAGCCAAGGTCGCACGGACAGGGGAGCGGAGACCCAGTACTTC. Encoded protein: CASSQGRTDRGAETQYF.

CDR3 sequence reads: CASSSEGYTEAFF. The CDR3 nucleotides read TGTGCCAGCAGTTCCGAGGGTTACACTGAAGCTTTCTTT. V and J are TRBV6-2 or TRBV6-3 and TRBJ1-1; D is ambiguous. The germline V and J ends were trimmed by 4 bases and 3 bases, with 9 bases remaining between them. Germline-derived CDR1 and CDR2 are MNHEY and SVGEGT. This CDR3 is built from 13 residues.